The 26 T cell receptor beta chains presented below share a single source sample, sequenced in a study of graft-versus-host responses after intestinal transplantation. Method: immunoSEQ multiplex PCR; TCRdb's copy keeps in-frame clones and lacks some. Found here are some 7,000 clones, approximately 71% of them singletons; the top ten hold less than 6.5%. Processing released intraepithelial and lamina propria lymphocytes from the graft tissue. The sample in question was ileum tissue, obtained about 8 weeks after transplant. The receptor set was obtained from a human patient who received an intestinal transplant, so some T cells may come from the graft donor.

The chain employs TRBV7-3 and TRBJ2-3; TRBD2 aligns across 8 bases. CDR1 is SGHTA and CDR2 is FQGTGA in the germline V gene. Trimming cost V 2 bases and J 5 bases; bases outside gene matches: 3. This CDR3 has 14 amino acids. The CDR3 DNA sequence: TGTGCCAGCAGCTTAGCGGGGGGATTAGATACGCAGTATTTT. Translating it yields CASSLAGGLDTQYF.

The rearrangement joins TRBV27 to TRBJ2-7; D possibly corresponds to TRBD2 (5 bases). Deletions cut 7 bases from V and 6 bases from J, with 19 bases between. CDR1 is MNHEY, CDR2 SMNVEV, per germline (reference sequence). CDR3 size: 14 residues. DNA for the CDR3: TGTGCCAGCAAAATGGTGACTATATTCTCCGAGCAGTACGTC. Translated: CASKMVTIFSEQYV.

The chain uses TRBV5-6 and TRBJ1-3, with D possibly being TRBD1 (5 bases). This CDR3 is built from 15 residues. Germline CDR1 and CDR2: SGHDT and YYEEEE. V shed 3 bases and J shed 2 bases, with 12 bases lying between them. The CDR3 spells CASSWGGGTGNTIYF. CDR3 nucleotide sequence: TGTGCCAGCAGCTGGGGGGGTGGAACTGGAAACACCATATATTTT.

The chain combines TRBV27 with TRBJ1-1; tentatively, D is TRBD1 (6 bases). Germline V gene sequence: CDR1 MNHEY, CDR2 SMNVEV (reference sequence). The CDR3 loop spans 15 amino acids. Trimming cost V 0 bases and J 8 bases, with 16 bases left between them. CDR3 sequence reads: CASSLSFDYGTEAFF. The CDR3 DNA sequence: TGTGCCAGCAGTTTATCCTTTGATTATGGGACAGAAGCTTTCTTT.

V gene TRBV6-5 combines with J gene TRBJ2-1; perhaps TRBD2 as D (7 bases). The CDR3 totals 16 residues. The germline gives CDR1 MNHEY, CDR2 SVGAGI. Deletions cut 4 bases from V and 0 bases from J, with 13 bases between. As DNA, the CDR3 is TGTGCCAGCAGTTCCTTGGGGGGGGCCTCCTACAATGAGCAGTTCTTC. Translating it yields CASSSLGGASYNEQFF.

This chain uses TRBV5-1 with TRBJ2-7; 8 bases align to TRBD1. This CDR3 is 15 amino acids long. Germline CDR1 reads SGHRS; CDR2 reads YFSETQ. With 4 bases clipped from V and 0 bases from J, the junction kept 6 bases outside the gene matches. CDR3 DNA: TGCGCCAGCAGCCTCGGACAGGGAAGCTCCTACGAGCAGTACGTC. Protein product: CASSLGQGSSYEQYV.

CDR3 sequence reads: CASRETVMNTEAFF. The CDR3 DNA is TGTGCCAGCCGTGAGACAGTCATGAACACTGAAGCTTTCTTT. The gene calls are TRBV6-6 and TRBJ1-1, with D tentatively TRBD1 (5 bases). This CDR3 is built from 14 residues. Trimming removed 8 bases at V and 0 bases at J, with 13 bases between. Germline V gene lookup returns CDR1 MNHNY and CDR2 SVGAGI (reference sequence).

Details on this clone: This same CDR3 is encoded by further DNA sequences in the sample. The chain uses TRBV6-5 and TRBJ2-5, with D uncertain. Trimming stripped 0 bases from V and 4 bases from J, with 6 bases between. This CDR3 has 13 residues. The germline V gene has CDR1 MNHEY and CDR2 SVGAGI. The CDR3 loop is CASSYSPGETQYF. The CDR3, as DNA: TGTGCCAGCAGTTACTCTCCGGGAGAGACCCAGTACTTC.

The chain uses TRBV6-6 and TRBJ2-5, with TRBD2 matching 11 bases. The junction had 5 bases not matched to a gene; V was cut back by 6 bases and J by 5 bases. Germline V gives CDR1 MNHNY, CDR2 SVGAGI (reference sequence). CDR3 length: 14 residues. The CDR3 protein is CASSIAGGHETQYF. The DNA of the CDR3 is TGTGCCAGCAGCATAGCGGGGGGGCATGAGACCCAGTACTTC.

This sequence joins TRBV15 and TRBJ1-2; D call uncertain. The germline gives CDR1 LNHNV, CDR2 YYDKDF (reference sequence). The CDR3 contains 14 residues. V lost 0 bases and J lost 2, with 7 bases in between. The CDR3, as DNA: TGTGCCACCAGCAGAGAGGCGGGGAACTATGGCTACACCTTC. Its translation is CATSREAGNYGYTF.

The chain couples TRBV5-6 to TRBJ2-1; TRBD2 matches 10 bases. V lost 4 bases and J lost 3; bases outside the gene matches: 10. CDR3 length: 17 residues. In germline, CDR1 is SGHDT, CDR2 YYEEEE. Here the CDR3 reads CASSPWTSGDFYNEQFF. The CDR3 nucleotides read TGTGCCAGCAGCCCCTGGACTAGCGGAGACTTCTACAATGAGCAGTTCTTC.

This clone turned up a few times. The rearrangement links TRBV6-9 to TRBJ2-2; D uncertain. Trimming stripped 7 bases from V and 5 bases from J, with 5 bases between. This CDR3 spans 11 amino acids. CDR1 MNHGY and CDR2 SVAAGI come from the germline V gene. CDR3 DNA: TGTGCCAGCACTAATACCGGGGAGCTGTTTTTT. Protein: CASTNTGELFF.

The genes are TRBV6-4 and TRBJ2-2; TRBD1 is a possible D gene (5 bases). The germline CDR1 and CDR2 sequences are MRHNA and SNTAGT. The length of the CDR3 is 16 residues. The V and J ends lost 0 bases and 2 bases respectively, with 10 bases between them. The CDR3 protein is CASSDSGRENTGELFF. As DNA, the CDR3 is TGTGCCAGCAGTGACTCGGGCAGGGAAAACACCGGGGAGCTGTTTTTT.

This clone has a single count. V usage is TRBV29-1 and J usage is TRBJ1-1; TRBD1 might be the D (5 bases). CDR3 length: 13 amino acids. The V and J ends lost 7 bases and 2 bases respectively, with 14 bases between them. CDR1 and CDR2 from the germline V gene are SQVTM and ANQGSEA. CDR3 amino acids: CSALDSINTEAFF. CDR3 coding DNA: TGCAGCGCCCTAGACAGTATCAACACTGAAGCTTTCTTT.

This rearrangement joins TRBV6-6 to TRBJ2-5; 9 positions match TRBD1. Germline V gives CDR1 MNHNY, CDR2 SVGAGI (reference sequence). The CDR3 spans 14 residues. V lost 5 bases and J lost 4; bases outside the gene matches: 5. The CDR3 bases are TGTGCCAGCAGTCAGATGACAGGGGGAGAGACCCAGTACTTC. As protein: CASSQMTGGETQYF.

The genes are TRBV30 and TRBJ2-1; the D gene is possibly TRBD2 (7 bases). Germline V gives CDR1 GTSNPN, CDR2 SVGIG (reference sequence). V was clipped by 1 base and J by 9 bases, with 10 bases between them. CDR3 length: 12 amino acids. CDR3 residues: CAWSGGGGEQFF. CDR3 nucleotides: TGTGCCTGGAGTGGGGGGGGCGGTGAGCAGTTCTTC.

This chain connects TRBV28 to TRBJ1-2; 7 bases are a match to TRBD1. CDR1 and CDR2 (germline): MDHEN, SYDVKM. Trimming cost V 6 bases and J 4 bases; bases outside gene matches: 2. The CDR3 runs to 12 residues. CDR3 loop: CASSRGFYGYTF. In DNA, the CDR3 is TGTGCCAGCAGCAGGGGGTTCTATGGCTACACCTTC.

This clone has a single count. The rearrangement links TRBV28 to TRBJ2-7, with a weak D call TRBD2 (6 bases). With 6 bases removed from V and 4 bases from J, the gap between germline ends came to 13 bases. Germline assignment: CDR1 MDHEN and CDR2 SYDVKM. This CDR3 contains 13 residues. CDR3 residues: CASRNPRGYEQYV. In DNA, the CDR3 is TGTGCCAGCAGGAACCCCCGGGGGTACGAGCAGTACGTC.

The chain links TRBV5-1 to TRBJ2-2; no definite D call. The V end was cut by 4 bases, the J end by 5 bases, with 6 bases between. The CDR3 has 12 amino acids. Germline CDR1 and CDR2: SGHRS and YFSETQ. This CDR3 is CASSAKTGELFF. DNA of the CDR3: TGCGCCAGCAGCGCTAAAACCGGGGAGCTGTTTTTT. Together with reference TRBV5-1 and TRBJ2-2, the CDR3 gives the full variable domain: KAGVTQTPRYLIKTRGQQVTLSCSPISGHRSVSWYQQTPGQGLQFLFEYFSETQRNKGNFPGRFSGRQFSNSRSEMNVSTLELGDSALYLCASSAKTGELFFGEGSRLTVL.

V gene TRBV27 combines with J gene TRBJ1-5, with 7 bases aligning to TRBD1. Germline CDR1 MNHEY, CDR2 SMNVEV (reference sequence). Losses at the gene ends were 4 bases for V and 1 base for J; bases not matched to a gene: 4. This CDR3 is built from 15 residues. CDR3 in DNA: TGTGCCAGCAGTTCGGAGGGGGCGAGCAATCAGCCCCAGCATTTT. Translating it yields CASSSEGASNQPQHF.

The V and J genes are TRBV5-6 and TRBJ1-5; TRBD1 is a possible D gene (5 bases). This CDR3 has 17 amino acids. Germline lookup yields CDR1 SGHDT and CDR2 YYEEEE. V was trimmed by 4 bases and J by 3 bases, leaving 20 bases between them. The CDR3 bases are TGTGCCAGCAGCCCGGGACGGCCGGGGACTCACAATCAGCCCCAGCATTTT. Its translation: CASSPGRPGTHNQPQHF. The entire variable domain, with the rest obtained from reference TRBV5-6 and TRBJ1-5, is as follows: DAGVTQSPTHLIKTRGQQVTLRCSPKSGHDTVSWYQQALGQGPQFIFQYYEEEERQRGNFPDRFSGHQFPNYSSELNVNALLLGDSALYLCASSPGRPGTHNQPQHFGDGTRLSIL.

This rearrangement joins TRBV6-1 to TRBJ2-3, with 7 bases that match TRBD1. V lost 9 bases to trimming and J lost 5 bases; unmatched junction nucleotides: 8. Per germline, CDR1 MNHNS and CDR2 SASEGT. The CDR3 consists of 13 residues. The DNA of the CDR3 is TGTGCCAGTTCTACAGGGGTGGAAGATACGCAGTATTTT. Its translation is CASSTGVEDTQYF.

The rearrangement links TRBV7-2 to TRBJ1-1, with 9 bases fitting TRBD1. The germline V gene has CDR1 SGHTA and CDR2 FQGNSA. CDR3 length equals 14 residues. V shed 2 bases and J 3 bases; nucleotides not matched to a gene: 1. The CDR3: CASSLRTGDTEAFF. DNA for the CDR3: TGTGCCAGCAGCTTACGGACAGGGGACACTGAAGCTTTCTTT.

Only one count was recorded for this clone. V is TRBV7-9 and J is TRBJ1-1; 7 nucleotides match TRBD1. This CDR3 region has 15 residues. V shed 4 bases and J 5 bases; nucleotides not matched to a gene: 10. CDR1 SEHNR and CDR2 FQNEAQ come from the germline V gene (reference sequence). CDR3 protein: CASSSRQGKLTEAFF. CDR3 in DNA: TGTGCCAGCAGCTCGAGACAGGGAAAATTGACTGAAGCTTTCTTT.

This clone is medium-sized (0.01 to 0.1%). The chain couples TRBV10-2 to TRBJ2-5, with D unresolved. Between the trimmed V and J ends, which lost 3 bases and 5 bases, there was a span of 10 bases. The length of the CDR3 is 13 residues. Per germline, CDR1 WSHSY and CDR2 SAAADI. As DNA, the CDR3 is TGCGCCAGCAGTGATTTTATGCGGGAGACCCAGTACTTC. This encodes CASSDFMRETQYF.

The gene calls are TRBV27 and TRBJ2-2; D is undetermined. The CDR3 is 15 amino acids. The germline V and J ends were trimmed by 3 bases and 6 bases, with 14 bases remaining between them. Germline V gene lookup returns CDR1 MNHEY and CDR2 SMNVEV (reference sequence). The CDR3 region has the DNA TGTGCCAGCAGTTTCCTTCGGTCGTCGCCCGGGGAGCTGTTTTTT. Amino acid sequence: CASSFLRSSPGELFF.